The 23 T cell receptor beta chains listed next were all sequenced from one sample in a study of blood T cell repertoires in COVID-19. Assay: immunoSEQ multiplex PCR; the TCRdb copy retains only in-frame clones and omits some. This sample carries 80,000 to 95,000 clones, around 82% of them seen once, and the ten largest clones take around 12%. Sequences were obtained from peripheral blood. The origin of the receptors is a human donor in a cohort sampled during active COVID-19.

The chain employs TRBV11-3 and TRBJ1-6, with 8 bases aligning to TRBD1. V trimming: 4 bases; J trimming: 11 bases; junction bases outside the gene matches: 13. CDR3 length: 16 amino acids. Germline CDR1 SGHNT, CDR2 YENEEA. The CDR3 nucleotides are TGTGCCAGCAGCTCCGGCCCAGACAGGGGCGGGACACCCCTCCACTTT. Translated: CASSSGPDRGGTPLHF. The full variable domain, with the rest looked up from reference TRBV11-3 and TRBJ1-6, is EAGVVQSPRYKIIEKKQPVAFWCNPISGHNTLYWYLQNLGQGPELLIRYENEEAVDDSQLPKDRFSAERLKGVDSTLKIQPAELGDSAVYLCASSSGPDRGGTPLHFGNGTRLTVT.

The chain couples TRBV9 to TRBJ2-3, with 9 bases aligning to TRBD2. V gave up 4 bases and J gave up 5 bases; unmatched junction bases: 8. The CDR3 runs to 15 residues. The germline V gene encodes CDR1 SGDLS and CDR2 YYNGEE. CDR3 in amino acids: CASSPRLAGLDTQYF. For the CDR3, the DNA is TGTGCCAGCAGCCCGCGGCTAGCGGGGCTAGATACGCAGTATTTT.

The rearrangement uses TRBV23-1 and TRBJ2-7, with 8 bases that match TRBD1. TRBV23-1 is sorted into the ORF group, with uncertain function. After removal of 0 bases from V and 0 bases from J, the junction contained 28 bases not matched to a gene. The CDR3 has 24 residues. The CDR3 nucleotides are TGCGCCAGCAGTCAATCTGGTGGAGTTACCCCCGGCTACCCCGGACAGGGAAGCTCCTACGAGCAGTACTTC. The encoded protein is CASSQSGGVTPGYPGQGSSYEQYF.

This chain connects TRBV7-9 to TRBJ1-1, with D possibly TRBD1 on 5 matching bases. The CDR3 is 18 amino acids. The V gene's germline CDR1 is SEHNR and CDR2 FQNEAQ (reference sequence). Trimming removed 4 bases from V and 3 bases from J, with 24 bases in between. The CDR3 DNA reads TGTGCCAGCAGCTCCCCCCGCGGGGCGTCGATGGGGGACACTGAAGCTTTCTTT. Translation gives CASSSPRGASMGDTEAFF.

The CDR3 bases are TGTGCCTGGAGTGGGGTCACAGCGGGGGGGAACACCGGGGAGCTGTTTTTT. This codes for CAWSGVTAGGNTGELFF. This sequence joins TRBV30 and TRBJ2-2; 9 bases fit TRBD2. The V gene's germline CDR1 is GTSNPN and CDR2 SVGIG (reference sequence). The CDR3 spans 17 residues. V was pared by 1 base and J by 1 base, with 7 bases of the junction left unmatched.

Note on this clone: The junction departs from the called germline gene at one end, perhaps through a read error. The V call is TRBV7-7, the J call TRBJ2-5; 10 nucleotides match TRBD1. This CDR3 has 16 amino acids. CDR1 is SSHAT and CDR2 is FNYEAQ in the germline V gene (reference sequence). DNA for the CDR3: TGTGCTAGCAGCTTGGACAGGGGGAAGGGCCAAGAGACCCAGTACTTC. Translation: CASSLDRGKGQETQYF.

The genes are TRBV27 and TRBJ1-3, with D perhaps TRBD1 (5 bases). The CDR3 covers 14 residues. CDR1 is MNHEY, CDR2 SMNVEV, per germline (reference sequence). The V and J ends lost 0 bases and 2 bases respectively, with 5 bases between them. The CDR3 nucleotides are TGTGCCAGCAGTTTATCAGGGGCTGGAAACACCATATATTTT. It specifies CASSLSGAGNTIYF.

The table lists this clone with a few counts. The rearrangement uses TRBV29-1 and TRBJ1-2; D gene unclear. CDR1 is SQVTM, CDR2 ANQGSEA, per germline. The CDR3 runs to 9 residues. The V gene lost 3 bases and the J gene lost 6 bases, with 2 bases spanning the gap. Here the CDR3 DNA reads TGCAGCGTTGATAATGGCTACACCTTC. Amino acids: CSVDNGYTF.

The sample holds a few counts of this clone. The chain uses TRBV28 and TRBJ2-1; TRBD2 agrees at 8 bases. With V trimmed by 6 bases and J by 2 bases, 9 bases remained unmatched. Germline V CDR1 and CDR2: MDHEN, SYDVKM. The CDR3 totals 16 residues. CDR3 nucleotide sequence: TGTGCCAGCAGCTCCAGCGGGGGCTACCCCTACAATGAGCAGTTCTTC. Its protein product is CASSSSGGYPYNEQFF.

CDR3 in amino acids: CASSLGQGSYEQYF. The CDR3 DNA sequence: TGTGCCAGCAGCTTGGGACAGGGCTCCTACGAGCAGTACTTC. V is TRBV5-6 and J is TRBJ2-7, with 7 bases identical to TRBD1. Germline V lookup: CDR1 SGHDT, CDR2 YYEEEE. V shed 0 bases, J shed 0 bases, and the junction held 0 bases outside the gene matches. The CDR3 loop spans 14 amino acids.

The gene calls are TRBV7-3 and TRBJ2-3; 13 positions match TRBD2. The germline V gene encodes CDR1 SGHTA and CDR2 FQGTGA. The CDR3 sequence is 16 residues long. V lost 4 bases, J lost 5 bases, and 6 bases stayed unmatched. The CDR3 DNA is TGTGCCAGCAGCTCCACGGGACTAGCGGGAAGAGATACGCAGTATTTT. Its translation is CASSSTGLAGRDTQYF.

V usage is TRBV27 and J usage is TRBJ2-7, with 7 bases identical to TRBD2. The length of the CDR3 is 15 residues. V shed 0 bases, J shed 3 bases, and the junction held 5 bases outside the gene matches. Germline V gene sequence: CDR1 MNHEY, CDR2 SMNVEV (reference sequence). The chain's CDR3 is CASSLSAGVGYEQYF. CDR3 DNA sequence: TGTGCCAGCAGTTTATCGGCGGGGGTGGGCTACGAGCAGTACTTC.

The CDR3 sequence: CASSLAILVNDEQYF. The CDR3 region has the DNA TGTGCCAGCAGCTTAGCGATACTAGTAAACGACGAGCAGTACTTC. This rearrangement joins TRBV7-6 to TRBJ2-7; D perhaps matches TRBD2 (5 bases). Trimming removed 0 bases from V and 5 bases from J, with 14 bases in between. Germline assignment: CDR1 SGHVS and CDR2 FNYEAQ. The CDR3 spans 15 residues.

The rearrangement links TRBV5-6 to TRBJ2-5, with D possibly being TRBD2 (6 bases). The CDR3 is 14 amino acids. CDR1 is SGHDT, CDR2 YYEEEE, per germline. The germline V and J ends were trimmed by 4 bases and 7 bases, with 17 bases remaining between them. The CDR3 spells CASSVRRELGTQYF. In DNA, the CDR3 is TGTGCCAGCAGCGTACGCCGGGAGCTGGGGACCCAGTACTTC. Full variable domain (remainder filled in from reference TRBV5-6 and TRBJ2-5): DAGVTQSPTHLIKTRGQQVTLRCSPKSGHDTVSWYQQALGQGPQFIFQYYEEEERQRGNFPDRFSGHQFPNYSSELNVNALLLGDSALYLCASSVRRELGTQYFGPGTRLLVL.

The chain recombines TRBV5-5 with TRBJ2-2, with 7 bases fitting TRBD1. V gave up 0 bases and J gave up 8 bases; unmatched junction bases: 10. The CDR3 sequence is 16 residues long. Per the germline V gene, CDR1 is SGHKS and CDR2 is YYEKEE (reference sequence). Here the CDR3 DNA reads TGTGCCAGCAGCTTGGCCGGGGACAGCGCTGGGGGGGAGCTGTTTTTT. It is translated as CASSLAGDSAGGELFF. Full variable domain (rest looked up from reference TRBV5-5 and TRBJ2-2): DAGVTQSPTHLIKTRGQQVTLRCSPISGHKSVSWYQQVLGQGPQFIFQYYEKEERGRGNFPDRFSARQFPNYSSELNVNALLLGDSALYLCASSLAGDSAGGELFFGEGSRLTVL.

The chain carries TRBV5-6 and TRBJ2-7; 9 positions agree with TRBD1. Germline CDR1 SGHDT, CDR2 YYEEEE. Unmatched junction bases numbered 4, after V lost 2 bases and J lost 7 bases. The length of the CDR3 is 13 residues. This CDR3 is CASSFGQGREQYF. CDR3 sequence (DNA): TGTGCCAGCAGCTTTGGACAGGGGAGGGAGCAGTACTTC.

The V call is TRBV2, the J call TRBJ2-5; D gene uncertain. V shed 6 bases and J shed 2 bases, with 10 bases lying between them. The CDR3 is 13 residues long. Germline loops: CDR1 SNHLY, CDR2 FYNNEI. CDR3: CASSLSVQETQYF. The CDR3 nucleotides read TGTGCCAGCAGCCTCAGTGTTCAAGAGACCCAGTACTTC.

This chain uses TRBV6-2 or TRBV6-3 with TRBJ1-1; possible D gene TRBD1, 5 bases. CDR3 length: 17 residues. The V gene's germline CDR1 is MNHEY and CDR2 SVGEGT. V was shortened by 2 bases and J by 7 bases, with 23 bases between the two germline ends. Here the CDR3 reads CASSYVHGYATGVEAFF. The CDR3, as DNA: TGTGCCAGCAGTTACGTGCACGGATACGCAACGGGGGTTGAAGCTTTCTTT.

Here the CDR3 DNA reads TGTGCCAGCAGTTTATCGGGTAGCGGGGGGGCAGGGGAGCAGTTCTTC. Translating gives CASSLSGSGGAGEQFF. This rearrangement joins TRBV27 to TRBJ2-1, with TRBD2 identical over 11 bases. The V gene end was trimmed by 0 bases and the J gene end by 10 bases; junction bases not matched to a gene: 8. CDR3 length: 16 amino acids. Germline assignment: CDR1 MNHEY and CDR2 SMNVEV (reference sequence).

The chain uses TRBV4-2 and TRBJ2-5; 14 positions agree with TRBD2. With V trimmed by 2 bases and J by 4 bases, 6 bases remained unmatched. There are 17 residues in the CDR3. Per the germline V gene, CDR1 is LGHNA and CDR2 is YNFKEQ. The CDR3 here is CASSQRGLAGVGETQYF. The CDR3 DNA sequence: TGTGCCAGCAGCCAAAGGGGACTAGCGGGAGTTGGAGAGACCCAGTACTTC.

V and J are TRBV12-3 or TRBV12-4 and TRBJ1-1; D is perhaps TRBD1 (6 bases). Trimming removed 2 bases at V and 10 bases at J, with 14 bases between. CDR3 size: 13 residues. CDR3 region: CASSLMGADGAFF. The CDR3 DNA is TGTGCCAGCAGTTTAATGGGGGCGGATGGAGCTTTCTTT.

The rearrangement joins TRBV4-1 to TRBJ2-3; TRBD2 aligns across 10 bases. Trimming removed 3 bases from V and 4 bases from J; junction bases left unmatched: 7. Per germline, CDR1 MGHRA and CDR2 YSYEKL. The CDR3 loop spans 16 amino acids. In DNA form, the CDR3 reads TGCGCCAGCAGCCACCAACTAGCGGGAACCGCAGATACGCAGTATTTT. This sequence encodes CASSHQLAGTADTQYF.

The rearrangement joins TRBV5-4 to TRBJ2-7; TRBD1 matches 12 bases. The CDR3 sequence is 16 residues long. V gave up 0 bases and J gave up 0 bases; unmatched junction bases: 1. Per the germline V gene, CDR1 is SGHNT and CDR2 is YYREEE (reference sequence). The CDR3 loop reads CASSLAGQGASYEQYF. The CDR3, as DNA: TGTGCCAGCAGCTTGGCGGGACAGGGGGCCTCCTACGAGCAGTACTTC.